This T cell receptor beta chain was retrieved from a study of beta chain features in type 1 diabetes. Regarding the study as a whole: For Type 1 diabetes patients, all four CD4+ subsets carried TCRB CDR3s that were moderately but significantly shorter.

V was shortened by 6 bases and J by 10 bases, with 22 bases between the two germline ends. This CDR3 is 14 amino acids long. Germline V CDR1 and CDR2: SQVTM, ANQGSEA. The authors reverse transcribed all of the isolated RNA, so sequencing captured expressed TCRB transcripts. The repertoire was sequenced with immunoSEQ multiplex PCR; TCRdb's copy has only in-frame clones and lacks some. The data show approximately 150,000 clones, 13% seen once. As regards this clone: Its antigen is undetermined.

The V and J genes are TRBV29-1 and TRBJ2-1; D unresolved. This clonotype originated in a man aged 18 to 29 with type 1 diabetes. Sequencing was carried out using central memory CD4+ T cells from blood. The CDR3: CSVKQTSLESEQFF. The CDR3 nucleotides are TGCAGCGTCAAGCAGACATCCCTTGAGTCCGAGCAGTTCTTC.